A single sample gave rise to the 5 T cell receptor beta chains below, sequenced in a study of blood T cell repertoires in COVID-19. TCRdb's copy holds only in-frame clones and misses some; the assay was immunoSEQ multiplex PCR. In the table there are over 120,000 clones, approximately 87% of which are singletons. Material: peripheral blood. Source of these receptors: a woman aged 45-65 years with active or convalescent COVID-19.

V usage is TRBV5-4 and J usage is TRBJ1-4; D call uncertain. The V gene's germline CDR1 is SGHNT and CDR2 YYREEE (reference sequence). The CDR3 runs 13 residues. Trimming pared 0 bases from V and 6 bases from J, leaving 6 bases between. The CDR3 spells CASSLGSDEKLFF. For the CDR3, the DNA is TGTGCCAGCAGCTTGGGCAGTGATGAAAAACTGTTTTTT. Filled out from reference TRBV5-4 and TRBJ1-4, the complete variable domain reads ETGVTQSPTHLIKTRGQQVTLRCSSQSGHNTVSWYQQALGQGPQFIFQYYREEENGRGNFPPRFSGLQFPNYSSELNVNALELDDSALYLCASSLGSDEKLFFGSGTQLSVL.

Note on this clone: Different DNA sequences within this sample yield the same CDR3. The genes are TRBV19 and TRBJ1-2; D is ambiguous. Trimming cost V 1 base and J 2 bases, with 5 bases left between them. Germline CDR1 is LNHDA and CDR2 is SQIVND (reference sequence). There are 13 residues in the CDR3. The CDR3 DNA sequence: TGTGCCAGTAGTATAGGGAGAAACTATGGCTACACCTTC. This translates into CASSIGRNYGYTF.

This clone was counted a few times. The chain joins TRBV6-2 or TRBV6-3 to TRBJ2-7, with TRBD1 identical over 8 bases. After removal of 2 bases from V and 3 bases from J, the junction contained 6 bases not matched to a gene. Germline CDR1 reads MNHEY; CDR2 reads SVGEGT. There are 15 residues in the CDR3. CDR3 protein: CASSYGQGAHYEQYF. In DNA form, the CDR3 reads TGTGCCAGCAGTTACGGGCAGGGGGCCCACTACGAGCAGTACTTC.

The chain combines TRBV18 with TRBJ2-6; perhaps TRBD2 as D (6 bases). The CDR3 covers 21 residues. Germline lookup yields CDR1 KGHSH and CDR2 LQKENI. The V gene lost 2 bases and the J gene lost 0 bases, with 23 bases spanning the gap. The CDR3 sequence: CASSPIWQGGVGDSGANVLTF. The CDR3, as DNA: TGTGCCAGCTCACCAATTTGGCAGGGAGGTGTAGGGGACTCTGGGGCCAACGTCCTGACTTTC.

V gene TRBV4-1 combines with J gene TRBJ2-2; D gene unclear. This CDR3 has 13 residues. Trimming took 4 bases from V and 5 from J, leaving 8 bases between them. Germline CDR1 and CDR2: MGHRA and YSYEKL. The CDR3 region has the DNA TGCGCCAGCAGCCCCCGGAGAACCGGGGAGCTGTTTTTT. The encoded protein is CASSPRRTGELFF.